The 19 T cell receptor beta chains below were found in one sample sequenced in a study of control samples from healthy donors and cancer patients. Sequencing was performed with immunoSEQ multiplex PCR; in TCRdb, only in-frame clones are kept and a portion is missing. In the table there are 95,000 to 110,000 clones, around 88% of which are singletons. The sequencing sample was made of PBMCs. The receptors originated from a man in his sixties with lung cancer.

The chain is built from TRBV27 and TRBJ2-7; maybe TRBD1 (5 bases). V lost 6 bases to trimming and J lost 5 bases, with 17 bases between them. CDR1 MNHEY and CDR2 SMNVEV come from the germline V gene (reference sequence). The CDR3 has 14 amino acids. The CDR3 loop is CASRQQDSSHEQYV. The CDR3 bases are TGTGCCAGCAGACAACAGGATTCAAGCCACGAGCAGTACGTC.

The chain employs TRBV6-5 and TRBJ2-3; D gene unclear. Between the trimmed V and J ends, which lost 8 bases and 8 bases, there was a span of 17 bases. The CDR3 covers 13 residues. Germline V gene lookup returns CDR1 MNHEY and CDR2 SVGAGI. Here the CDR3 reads CASERAEVLTQYF. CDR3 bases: TGTGCCAGCGAACGGGCTGAGGTGCTTACGCAGTATTTT.

Here the CDR3 reads CASSTGLGQPQHF. Written as DNA, the CDR3 is TGTGCCAGCTCCACAGGGCTCGGACAGCCCCAGCATTTT. This sequence joins TRBV11-2 and TRBJ1-5; tentatively, D is TRBD1 (6 bases). V dropped 8 bases and J dropped 7 bases, with 15 bases sitting between them. Germline V CDR1 and CDR2: SGHAT, FQNNGV. The CDR3 is made up of 13 amino acids.

The chain's CDR3 is CAISPGENTGELFF. The CDR3 DNA sequence: TGTGCCATCAGTCCGGGGGAGAACACCGGGGAGCTGTTTTTT. The rearrangement joins TRBV10-3 to TRBJ2-2, with a weak D call TRBD2 (6 bases). V was trimmed by 5 bases and J by 1 base, leaving 8 bases between them. The CDR3 has 14 residues. Germline V gene lookup returns CDR1 ENHRY and CDR2 SYGVKD.

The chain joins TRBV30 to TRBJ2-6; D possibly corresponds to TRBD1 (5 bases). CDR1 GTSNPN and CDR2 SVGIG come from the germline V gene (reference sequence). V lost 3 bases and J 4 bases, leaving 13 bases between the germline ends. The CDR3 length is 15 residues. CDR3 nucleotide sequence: TGTGCCTGGAGGTCAACAGGATCCGGGGCCAACGTCCTGACTTTC. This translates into CAWRSTGSGANVLTF.

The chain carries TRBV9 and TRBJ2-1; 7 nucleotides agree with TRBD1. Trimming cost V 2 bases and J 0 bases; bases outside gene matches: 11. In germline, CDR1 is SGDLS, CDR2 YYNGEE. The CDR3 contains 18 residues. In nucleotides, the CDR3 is TGTGCCAGCAGCGTTAAAATCAGGGGGAAGAGCTCCTACAATGAGCAGTTCTTC. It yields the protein CASSVKIRGKSSYNEQFF.

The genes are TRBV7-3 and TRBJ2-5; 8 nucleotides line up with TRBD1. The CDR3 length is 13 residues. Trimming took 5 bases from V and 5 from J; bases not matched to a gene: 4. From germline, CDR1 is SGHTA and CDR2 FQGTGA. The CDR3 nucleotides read TGTGCCAGCAGCCTTAACAGGGGGGAGACCCAGTACTTC. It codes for CASSLNRGETQYF.

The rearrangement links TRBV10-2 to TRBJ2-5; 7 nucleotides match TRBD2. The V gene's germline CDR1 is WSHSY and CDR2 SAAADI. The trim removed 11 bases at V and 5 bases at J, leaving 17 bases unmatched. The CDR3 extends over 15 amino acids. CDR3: CASTIDRLGGETQYF. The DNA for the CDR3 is TGCGCCTCCACGATCGACAGACTGGGGGGGGAGACCCAGTACTTC.

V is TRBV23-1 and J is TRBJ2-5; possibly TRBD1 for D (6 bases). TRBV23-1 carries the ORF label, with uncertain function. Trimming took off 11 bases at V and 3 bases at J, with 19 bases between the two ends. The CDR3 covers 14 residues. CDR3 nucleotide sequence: TGCGCCCTACTTGCCAACAGGGAGAAAGAGACCCAGTACTTC. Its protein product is CALLANREKETQYF.

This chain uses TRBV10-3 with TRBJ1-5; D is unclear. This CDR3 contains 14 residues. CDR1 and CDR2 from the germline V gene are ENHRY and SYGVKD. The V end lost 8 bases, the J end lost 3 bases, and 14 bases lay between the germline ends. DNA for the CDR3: TGTGCCATCGGCCGTCGGGTAGACAATCAGCCCCAGCATTTT. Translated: CAIGRRVDNQPQHF.

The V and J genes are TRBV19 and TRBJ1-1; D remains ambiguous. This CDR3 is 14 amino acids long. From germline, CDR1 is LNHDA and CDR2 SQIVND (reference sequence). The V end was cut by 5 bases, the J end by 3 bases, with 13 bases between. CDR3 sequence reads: CASSVNSVYTEAFF. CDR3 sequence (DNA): TGTGCCAGTAGTGTTAACAGCGTGTACACTGAAGCTTTCTTT.

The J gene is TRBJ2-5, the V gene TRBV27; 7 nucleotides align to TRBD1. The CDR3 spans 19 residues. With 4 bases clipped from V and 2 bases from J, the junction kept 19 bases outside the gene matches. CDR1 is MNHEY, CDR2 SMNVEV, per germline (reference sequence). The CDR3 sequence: CASSSVTFLRDRRQETQYF. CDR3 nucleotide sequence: TGTGCCAGCAGTTCTGTTACCTTCCTCCGGGACAGACGTCAAGAGACCCAGTACTTC.

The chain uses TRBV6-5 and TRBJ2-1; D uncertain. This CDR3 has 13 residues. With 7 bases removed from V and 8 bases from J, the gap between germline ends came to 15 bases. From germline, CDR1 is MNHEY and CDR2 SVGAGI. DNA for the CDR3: TGTGCCAGCAAGAGAGGACGGTCCTATGAGCAGTTCTTC. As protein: CASKRGRSYEQFF.

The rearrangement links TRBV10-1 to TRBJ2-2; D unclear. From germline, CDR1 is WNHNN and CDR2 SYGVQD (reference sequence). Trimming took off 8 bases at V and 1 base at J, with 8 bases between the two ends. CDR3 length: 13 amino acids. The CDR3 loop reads CASQDGNTGELFF. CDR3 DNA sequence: TGCGCCAGCCAGGACGGGAACACCGGGGAGCTGTTTTTT.

CDR3 amino acids: CAGGSQGNYEQYF. In DNA form, the CDR3 reads TGTGCCGGGGGCTCACAGGGGAACTACGAGCAGTACTTC. V and J are TRBV10-3 and TRBJ2-7; 7 bases align to TRBD1. Germline lookup yields CDR1 ENHRY and CDR2 SYGVKD. The CDR3 spans 13 residues. V shed 11 bases and J 3 bases; nucleotides not matched to a gene: 10.

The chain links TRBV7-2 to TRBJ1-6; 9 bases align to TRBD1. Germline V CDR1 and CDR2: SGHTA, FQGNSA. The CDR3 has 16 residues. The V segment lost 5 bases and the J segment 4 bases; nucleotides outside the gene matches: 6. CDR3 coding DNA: TGTGCCAGCAGCCCCTCGACAGGGGGTTATAATTCACCCCTCCACTTT. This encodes CASSPSTGGYNSPLHF.

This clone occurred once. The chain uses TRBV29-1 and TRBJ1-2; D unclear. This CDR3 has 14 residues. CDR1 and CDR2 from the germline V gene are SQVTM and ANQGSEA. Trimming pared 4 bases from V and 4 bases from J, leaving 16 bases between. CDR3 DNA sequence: TGCAGCGTTGTTTCAAGCCAACGGGGCTATGGCTACACCTTC. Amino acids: CSVVSSQRGYGYTF.

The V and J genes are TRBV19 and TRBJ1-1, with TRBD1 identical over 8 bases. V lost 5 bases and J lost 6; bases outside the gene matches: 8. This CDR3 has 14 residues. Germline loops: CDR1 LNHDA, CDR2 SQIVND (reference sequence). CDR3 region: CASSSDRGYAEAFF. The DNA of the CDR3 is TGTGCCAGTAGTTCAGACAGGGGTTACGCTGAAGCTTTCTTT.

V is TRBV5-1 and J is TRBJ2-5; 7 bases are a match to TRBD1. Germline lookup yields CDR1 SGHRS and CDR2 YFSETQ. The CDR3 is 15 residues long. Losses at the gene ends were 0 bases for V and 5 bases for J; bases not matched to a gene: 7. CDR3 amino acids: CASSLGQGNLETQYF. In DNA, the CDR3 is TGCGCCAGCAGCTTGGGACAGGGAAATCTCGAGACCCAGTACTTC. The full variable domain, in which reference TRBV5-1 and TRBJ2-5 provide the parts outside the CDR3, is KAGVTQTPRYLIKTRGQQVTLSCSPISGHRSVSWYQQTPGQGLQFLFEYFSETQRNKGNFPGRFSGRQFSNSRSEMNVSTLELGDSALYLCASSLGQGNLETQYFGPGTRLLVL.